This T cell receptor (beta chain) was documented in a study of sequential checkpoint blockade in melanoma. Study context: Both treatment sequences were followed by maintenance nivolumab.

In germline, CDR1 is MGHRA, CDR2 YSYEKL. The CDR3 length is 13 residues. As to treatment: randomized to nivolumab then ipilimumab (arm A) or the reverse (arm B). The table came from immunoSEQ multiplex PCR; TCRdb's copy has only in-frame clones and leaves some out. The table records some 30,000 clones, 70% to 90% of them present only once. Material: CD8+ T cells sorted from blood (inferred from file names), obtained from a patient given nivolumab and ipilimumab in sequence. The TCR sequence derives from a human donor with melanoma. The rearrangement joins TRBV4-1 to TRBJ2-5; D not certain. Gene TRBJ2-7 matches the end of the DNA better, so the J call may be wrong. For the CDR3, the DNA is TGCGCCAGCAGCCAAGTTCTAGGCTACGAGCAGTACTTC. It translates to CASSQVLGYEQYF.